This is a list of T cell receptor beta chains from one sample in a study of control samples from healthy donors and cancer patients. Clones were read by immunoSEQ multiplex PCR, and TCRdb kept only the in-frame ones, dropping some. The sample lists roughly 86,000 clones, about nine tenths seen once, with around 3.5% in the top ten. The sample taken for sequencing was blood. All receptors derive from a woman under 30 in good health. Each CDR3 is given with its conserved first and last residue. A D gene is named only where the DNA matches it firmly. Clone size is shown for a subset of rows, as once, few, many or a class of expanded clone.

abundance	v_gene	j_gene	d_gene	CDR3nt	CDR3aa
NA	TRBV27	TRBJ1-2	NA	TGTGCCAGCAGGGTATCCAGCGTGGCTAACTATGGCTACACCTTC	CASRVSSVANYGYTF
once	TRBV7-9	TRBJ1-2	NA	TGTGCCAGCAGGAACTTCTATGGCTACACCTTC	CASRNFYGYTF
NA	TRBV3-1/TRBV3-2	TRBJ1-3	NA	TGTGCCAGCAGCCCCACGGCTAACACCATATATTTT	CASSPTANTIYF
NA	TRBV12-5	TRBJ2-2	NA	TGTGCTAGTGGGCAGGGGAACACCGGGGAGCTGTTTTTT	CASGQGNTGELFF
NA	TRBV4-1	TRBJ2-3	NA	TGCGCCAGCAGCCAAGCCTGGACGGCTCGTGATACGCAGTATTTT	CASSQAWTARDTQYF
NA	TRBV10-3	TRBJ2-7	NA	TGTGCCATCAGTGGGCGGGACTCCAGACACGACTCCTACGAGCAGTACTTC	CAISGRDSRHDSYEQYF
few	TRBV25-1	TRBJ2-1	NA	TGTGCCAGCAGTGAGGCGGGTTCCCAGGATGAGCAGTTCTTC	CASSEAGSQDEQFF
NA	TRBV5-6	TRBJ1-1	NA	TGTGCCAGCGCATTTTCCGAGATGAACACTGAAGCTTTCTTT	CASAFSEMNTEAFF
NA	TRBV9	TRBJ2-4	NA	TGTGCCAGCAGCGTAGACGGGGGAGTGAACATTCAGTACTTC	CASSVDGGVNIQYF
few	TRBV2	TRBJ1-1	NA	TGTGCCAGCAGTGAAGCGGACAGCCAGCTGCTGAACACTGAAGCTTTCTTT	CASSEADSQLLNTEAFF
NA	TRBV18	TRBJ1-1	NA	TGTGCCAGCTCATCGAGGTCGGTGGGGGTGGACACTGAAGCTTTCTTT	CASSSRSVGVDTEAFF
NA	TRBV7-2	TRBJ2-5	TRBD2	TGTGCCAGCAGCTTAGCCGGAACATCGCGTAGCGGGGGGTACCAAGAGACCCAGTACTTC	CASSLAGTSRSGGYQETQYF
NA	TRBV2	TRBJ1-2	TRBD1	TGTGCCAGCACCGGGGACAGGTTACAATATGGCTACACCTTC	CASTGDRLQYGYTF
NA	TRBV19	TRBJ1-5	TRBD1	TGTGCCAGTAGACCGGACAGGATGGGCAGCAATCAGCCCCAGCATTTT	CASRPDRMGSNQPQHF
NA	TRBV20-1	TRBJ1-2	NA	TGCAGTGCTAGTGAGGGGGGCTATGGCTACACCTTC	CSASEGGYGYTF
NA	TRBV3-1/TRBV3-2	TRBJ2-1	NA	TGTGCCAGCAGCCAAGGGAATGAGCAGTTCTTC	CASSQGNEQFF
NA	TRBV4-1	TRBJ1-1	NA	TGCGCCAGCAGCCATGGACAGATGAACACTGAAGCTTTCTTT	CASSHGQMNTEAFF
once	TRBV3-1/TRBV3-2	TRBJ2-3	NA	TGTGCCAGCAGCCAAGGGCAAGTGGTTCCAAGCACAGATACGCAGTATTTT	CASSQGQVVPSTDTQYF
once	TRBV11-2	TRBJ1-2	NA	TGTGCCAGCAGCTTAGATATTACAGGAAACTATGGCTACACCTTC	CASSLDITGNYGYTF
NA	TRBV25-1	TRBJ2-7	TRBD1	TGTGCCAGCAGTGAGGGGCGGACAGGGGATTACGAGCAGTACTTC	CASSEGRTGDYEQYF
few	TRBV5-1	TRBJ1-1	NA	TGCGCCAGCAGCTGGCAAGGTGGGGGGGACACTGAAGCTTTCTTT	CASSWQGGGDTEAFF
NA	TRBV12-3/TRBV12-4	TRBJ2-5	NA	TGTGCCAGCAGTCAGGGGCGGGAGACCCAGTACTTC	CASSQGRETQYF
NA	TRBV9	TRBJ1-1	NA	TGTGCCAGCAGCGTAGATTCTAGGGGAACTGAAGCTTTCTTT	CASSVDSRGTEAFF
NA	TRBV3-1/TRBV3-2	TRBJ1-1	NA	TGTGCCAGCAGCCTTGATGGGGGCCCTGAAGCTTTCTTT	CASSLDGGPEAFF
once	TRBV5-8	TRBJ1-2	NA	TGTGCCAGCAGCTTTAGTGACGAAGGTCGAACCTTC	CASSFSDEGRTF
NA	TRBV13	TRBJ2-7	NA	TGTGCCAGCAGCTTATGGGGGGCACAAACTACCTACGAGCAGTACTTC	CASSLWGAQTTYEQYF
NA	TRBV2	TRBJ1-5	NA	TGTGCCAGTAGTGAAGAAGGGTTCGGTCAGCCCCAGCATTTT	CASSEEGFGQPQHF
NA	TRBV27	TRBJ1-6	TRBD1	TGTGCCAGTCAGACAGGGAGTAATTCACCCCTCCACTTT	CASQTGSNSPLHF
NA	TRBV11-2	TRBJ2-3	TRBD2	TGTGCCAGCAGCTTTTCCGTAGCGGGGGCTGGAGATACGCAGTATTTT	CASSFSVAGAGDTQYF
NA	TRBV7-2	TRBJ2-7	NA	TGTGCCAGCAGCTTACCAGGGATAACCTACGAGCAGTACTTC	CASSLPGITYEQYF
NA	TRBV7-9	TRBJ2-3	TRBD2	TGTGCCAGCAGCCTTCTGACTAGCGGGGGTACAGCTACGCAGTATTTT	CASSLLTSGGTATQYF
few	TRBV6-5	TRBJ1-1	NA	TGTGCCAGCAGTTACGGGACACTGAACACTGAAGCTTTCTTT	CASSYGTLNTEAFF
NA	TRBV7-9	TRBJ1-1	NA	TGTGCCAGCAGCTTAGGGGATGGGGGGGCGTCCACTGAAGCTTTCTTT	CASSLGDGGASTEAFF
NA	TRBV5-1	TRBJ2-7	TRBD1	TGCGCCAGCAGAAGATCTTTAACTCAGGGGGCTTTTTGGGACGAGCAGTACTTC	CASRRSLTQGAFWDEQYF
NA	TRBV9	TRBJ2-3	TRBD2	TGTGCCAGCAGCGTAGGAATTCTAGCGGGGGGCACAGATACGCAGTATTTT	CASSVGILAGGTDTQYF
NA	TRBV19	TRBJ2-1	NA	TGTGCCAGTAGTATTATGGCGGCCCCTGACGCTGAGCAGTTCTTC	CASSIMAAPDAEQFF
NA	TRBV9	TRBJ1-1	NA	TGTGCCAGCAGCCCTCTCACTGAAGCTTTCTTT	CASSPLTEAFF
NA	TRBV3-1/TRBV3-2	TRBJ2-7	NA	TGTGCCAGCAGCCAGGGCTGGAAGTTGTCCTACGAGCAGTACTTC	CASSQGWKLSYEQYF
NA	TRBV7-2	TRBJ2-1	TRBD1	TGTGCCAGCAGCTTCACAGGGGGCTACGACAATGAGCAGTTCTTC	CASSFTGGYDNEQFF
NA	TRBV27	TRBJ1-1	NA	TGTGCCAGCAGTGGTTCCGTGAACACTGAAGCTTTCTTT	CASSGSVNTEAFF
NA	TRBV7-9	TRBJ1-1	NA	TGTGCCAGCAGCTGGGTCAGGGAAGCTTTCTTT	CASSWVREAFF
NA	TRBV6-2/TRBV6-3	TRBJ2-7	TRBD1	TGTGCCAGCAGTACCTTGACCGGGACAGGGAGCTCCTACGAGCAGTACTTC	CASSTLTGTGSSYEQYF
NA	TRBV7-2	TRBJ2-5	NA	TGTGCCAGCAGCTTAGAATGGCGGGGCGAGACCCAGTACTTC	CASSLEWRGETQYF
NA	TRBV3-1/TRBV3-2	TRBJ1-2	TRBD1	TGTGCCAGCAGCCCTCAGGGGGCGCAAGGGTATGGCTACACCTTC	CASSPQGAQGYGYTF
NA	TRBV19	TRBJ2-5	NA	TGTGCCAGTAGTACCCTAAGGGATTTTGGGGAGACCCAGTACTTC	CASSTLRDFGETQYF
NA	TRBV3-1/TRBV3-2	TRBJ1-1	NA	TGTGCCAGCAGCCAAGCTCTGGGGGACACTGAAGCTTTCTTT	CASSQALGDTEAFF
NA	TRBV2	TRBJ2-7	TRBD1	TGTGCCAGCGGGGCAGGGGGCCCTTCGGGTATCTACGAGCAGTACTTC	CASGAGGPSGIYEQYF
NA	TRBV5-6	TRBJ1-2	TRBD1	TGTGCCAGCAGCAGGGACAGGGTTGGCTACACCTTC	CASSRDRVGYTF
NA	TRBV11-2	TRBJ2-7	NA	TGTGCCAGCAGCTTAGGCTCGGGGCTTATTGGGGAGCAGTACTTC	CASSLGSGLIGEQYF
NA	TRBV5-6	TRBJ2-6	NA	TGTGCCAGCATCTCCGCCGGCTCTGGGGCCAACGTCCTGACTTTC	CASISAGSGANVLTF
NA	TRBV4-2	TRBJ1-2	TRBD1	TGTGCCAGCAGCCAAGATCTAGGGGGCAGGGCGGTGGGTGGCTACACCTTC	CASSQDLGGRAVGGYTF
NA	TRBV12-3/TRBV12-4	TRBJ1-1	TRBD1	TGTGCCAGCAGTACCCGGGACAGTGAAGCTTTCTTT	CASSTRDSEAFF
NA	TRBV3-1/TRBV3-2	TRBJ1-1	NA	TGTGCCAGCAGCTCGGGGGGGACTGAAGCTTTCTTT	CASSSGGTEAFF
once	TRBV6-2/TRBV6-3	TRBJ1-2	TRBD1	TGTGCCAGCAGCCGGACCCGAGGACAGGGAGATGGCTACACCTTC	CASSRTRGQGDGYTF
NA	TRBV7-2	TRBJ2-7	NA	TGTGCCAGCAGCTTAGCCGCAGGGAATTACGAGCAGTACTTC	CASSLAAGNYEQYF
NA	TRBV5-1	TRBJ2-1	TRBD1	TGCGCCAGCAGCTTACAGGGGGTGAACTCCTACAATGAGCAGTTCTTC	CASSLQGVNSYNEQFF
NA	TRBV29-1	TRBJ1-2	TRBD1	TGCAGCGTCGTCGGGACAGGGGCTAACTATGGCTACACCTTC	CSVVGTGANYGYTF
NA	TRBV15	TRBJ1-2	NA	TGTGCCACCAGCAGAGATACGAGTTTGTATGGCTACACCTTC	CATSRDTSLYGYTF
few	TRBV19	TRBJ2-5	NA	TGTGCCAGTAGTATAGTTAAGGACCAAGAGACCCAGTACTTC	CASSIVKDQETQYF